These 5 T cell receptor beta chains came from one sample sequenced in a study of Tregs in tolerant kidney transplant recipients. The repertoire was sequenced with immunoSEQ multiplex PCR; TCRdb's copy has only in-frame clones and lacks some. The sample's table shows fewer than 55,000 clones. This sample comprised CD4+ T cells from blood, obtained before the transplant. Source of these receptors: a human donor who received a combined kidney and bone marrow transplant.

On this clone: The CDR3 extends 3 residues past the end of the read, so its final part is completed from the germline J gene. This chain links TRBV23-1 with TRBJ2-1; 13 bases are shared with TRBD2. TRBV23-1 falls under the ORF class, with uncertain function. CDR3 length: 17 residues. Trimming removed 0 bases from V and 3 bases from J; junction bases left unmatched: 2. The CDR3 is CASSQSGTSGNYNEQFF. CDR3 DNA, as far as it was read: TGCGCCAGCAGTCAATCCGGGACTAGCGGGAACTACAATGAG.

As regards this clone: The read ends 3 residues early relative to the CDR3; the germline J gene fills the gap. The V and J genes are TRBV29-1 and TRBJ2-1, with D unresolved. The CDR3 is 12 residues long. Trimming pared 4 bases from V and 4 bases from J, leaving 8 bases between. CDR1 is SQVTM, CDR2 ANQGSEA, per germline. The CDR3 loop is CSVGLGYNEQFF. The sequenced part of the CDR3 DNA is TGCAGCGTTGGCTTAGGGTACAATGAG.

Note on this clone: Read data end 3 residues before the CDR3 end; the end is taken from the germline J gene. The V gene is TRBV7-9, the J gene TRBJ2-7; D perhaps matches TRBD1 (6 bases). Germline lookup yields CDR1 SEHNR and CDR2 FQNEAQ (reference sequence). The V gene lost 4 bases and the J gene lost 4 bases, with 17 bases spanning the gap. The CDR3 is 15 amino acids. CDR3 bases read: TGTGCCAGCAGCTCCGGACAGCTAGGCGGGTACGAG. This encodes CASSSGQLGGYE. The CDR3 reads in full as CASSSGQLGGYEQYF.

As to this clone: The DNA ends 3 residues before the CDR3 does, and the rest of the CDR3 is filled in from the germline J gene. This rearrangement joins TRBV18 to TRBJ1-5; 7 bases agree with TRBD1. The CDR3 totals 15 residues. Germline V gives CDR1 KGHSH, CDR2 LQKENI. The trim removed 6 bases at V and 2 bases at J, leaving 7 bases unmatched. CDR3 region: CASSLTGDGNQPQHF. Partial CDR3 DNA: TGTGCCAGCTCCCTCACAGGGGACGGCAATCAGCCC.

In the case of this clone: The CDR3 end falls 3 residues outside the read, so it is completed with the germline J gene. V usage is TRBV20-1 and J usage is TRBJ2-3; D is possibly TRBD1 (5 bases). The V gene's germline CDR1 is DFQATT and CDR2 SNEGSKA (reference sequence). Trimming took 1 base from V and 4 from J, leaving 9 bases between them. The CDR3 is 13 amino acids. The CDR3 sequence: CSARVQGPDTQYF. CDR3 bases read: TGCAGTGCTAGAGTCCAGGGCCCAGATACG.